These 18 T cell receptor beta chains came from one sample sequenced in a study of blood T cell repertoires in COVID-19. Data came from immunoSEQ multiplex PCR; TCRdb stores just in-frame clones and leaves some out. The sample includes 390,000 or so clones, 90% of them seen just once. Material: peripheral blood. The receptors were gathered from a man between 18 and 35 years old with active or convalescent COVID-19.

V is TRBV24-1 and J is TRBJ2-2; 9 bases are shared with TRBD1. CDR3 length: 16 residues. Germline CDR1 is KGHDR and CDR2 is SFDVKD. The ends lost 4 bases at V and 5 bases at J; junction bases unmatched: 7. The CDR3 coding sequence is TGTGCCACCAGTGAGCCGACAGGGGGTTTTACCGGGGAGCTGTTTTTT. This encodes CATSEPTGGFTGELFF.

The chain has TRBV7-8 and TRBJ2-5, with 7 bases aligning to TRBD2. V lost 1 base, J lost 4 bases, and 3 bases stayed unmatched. This CDR3 comprises 14 residues. Germline V lookup: CDR1 SGHVS, CDR2 FQNEAQ. This chain's CDR3 is CASSLVGGRETQYF. CDR3 nucleotides: TGTGCCAGCAGCTTAGTGGGGGGGAGAGAGACCCAGTACTTC.

This chain uses TRBV19 with TRBJ1-5; no definite D call. Germline CDR1 and CDR2: LNHDA and SQIVND (reference sequence). Trimming pared 5 bases from V and 5 bases from J, leaving 10 bases between. CDR3 size: 13 residues. The CDR3 coding sequence is TGTGCCAGTAGTGACAAGCCCGATCAGCCCCAGCATTTT. The encoded protein is CASSDKPDQPQHF.

Concerning this clone itself: Germline is not matched at one junction end, which may reflect a read error. V and J are TRBV20-1 and TRBJ2-5, with 10 bases identical to TRBD2. The CDR3 has 13 residues. Germline loops: CDR1 DFQATT, CDR2 SNEGSKA (reference sequence). CDR3 sequence: CSASSLAGAPIHF. In DNA form, the CDR3 reads TGCAGTGCTAGTTCTCTAGCGGGAGCCCCTATCCACTTC.

The chain is built from TRBV5-5 and TRBJ2-7; D is possibly TRBD1 (6 bases). The V and J ends lost 4 bases and 1 base respectively, with 18 bases between them. The CDR3 covers 16 residues. Germline-derived CDR1 and CDR2 are SGHKS and YYEKEE (reference sequence). The CDR3 DNA sequence: TGTGCCAGCAGCGTACAGGGACGAGTCGCTTCCTACGAGCAGTACTTC. Translating gives CASSVQGRVASYEQYF.

The chain links TRBV5-6 to TRBJ1-3, with D uncertain. V was trimmed by 5 bases and J by 2 bases, leaving 11 bases between them. The germline V gene has CDR1 SGHDT and CDR2 YYEEEE. This CDR3 contains 14 residues. The CDR3 loop reads CASRGFGAGNTIYF. The CDR3 coding sequence is TGTGCCAGCAGGGGATTCGGGGCTGGAAACACCATATATTTT.

The genes are TRBV29-1 and TRBJ2-1; 8 nucleotides match TRBD2. Germline CDR1 and CDR2: SQVTM and ANQGSEA. This CDR3 comprises 14 residues. The junction had 7 bases not matched to a gene; V was cut back by 1 base and J by 8 bases. Here the CDR3 reads CSVEGTSLRHEQFF. The CDR3, as DNA: TGCAGCGTTGAAGGGACTAGCCTCCGACATGAGCAGTTCTTC.

This rearrangement joins TRBV19 to TRBJ2-1, with D possibly matching TRBD2 (5 bases). Deletions cut 7 bases from V and 0 bases from J, with 10 bases between. Germline assignment: CDR1 LNHDA and CDR2 SQIVND (reference sequence). CDR3 size: 14 residues. The CDR3: CASNRGSSYNEQFF. In DNA, the CDR3 is TGTGCCAGTAATCGAGGGAGCTCCTACAATGAGCAGTTCTTC. The entire variable domain, with the rest obtained from reference TRBV19 and TRBJ2-1, is as follows: DGGITQSPKYLFRKEGQNVTLSCEQNLNHDAMYWYRQDPGQGLRLIYYSQIVNDFQKGDIAEGYSVSREKKESFPLTVTSAQKNPTAFYLCASNRGSSYNEQFFGPGTRLTVL.

The rearrangement links TRBV28 to TRBJ2-7, with TRBD1 matching over 10 bases. V lost 3 bases and J lost 3; bases outside the gene matches: 8. This CDR3 region has 16 residues. Germline lookup yields CDR1 MDHEN and CDR2 SYDVKM. Here the CDR3 DNA reads TGTGCCAGCAGTTTTACCCTTGGGACAGGGGTCTACGAGCAGTACTTC. Its protein is CASSFTLGTGVYEQYF.

The chain has TRBV19 and TRBJ1-2, with D possibly matching TRBD1 (5 bases). The germline CDR1 and CDR2 sequences are LNHDA and SQIVND (reference sequence). This CDR3 is built from 15 residues. V gave up 5 bases and J gave up 0 bases, with 13 bases separating them. CDR3 nucleotides: TGTGCCAGTAGTCGACAGATCGATGCTAACTATGGCTACACCTTC. Its translation: CASSRQIDANYGYTF.

The chain carries TRBV15 and TRBJ1-6, with 7 bases aligning to TRBD1. Germline V CDR1 and CDR2: LNHNV, YYDKDF (reference sequence). V dropped 2 bases and J dropped 7; count of bases not matched to a gene: 5. This CDR3 has 15 residues. The CDR3 loop is CATSRSRDRNSPLHF. CDR3 nucleotides: TGTGCCACCAGCAGATCGCGGGACAGAAATTCACCCCTCCACTTT.

The chain employs TRBV5-1 and TRBJ2-1; D is unresolved. With 3 bases removed from V and 4 bases from J, the gap between germline ends came to 5 bases. This CDR3 spans 12 amino acids. Germline CDR1 is SGHRS and CDR2 is YFSETQ. DNA of the CDR3: TGCGCCAGCAGCTCCTTATACAATGAGCAGTTCTTC. Its translation: CASSSLYNEQFF.

The chain joins TRBV19 to TRBJ1-1, with 8 bases that match TRBD1. The junction had 7 bases not matched to a gene; V was cut back by 4 bases and J by 0 bases. The germline V gene has CDR1 LNHDA and CDR2 SQIVND (reference sequence). The CDR3 has 16 residues. For the CDR3, the DNA is TGTGCCAGTAGTAAAGGGACAGGAATCATGAACACTGAAGCTTTCTTT. Residues: CASSKGTGIMNTEAFF. The variable domain in full, completed from reference TRBV19 and TRBJ1-1, reads DGGITQSPKYLFRKEGQNVTLSCEQNLNHDAMYWYRQDPGQGLRLIYYSQIVNDFQKGDIAEGYSVSREKKESFPLTVTSAQKNPTAFYLCASSKGTGIMNTEAFFGQGTRLTVV.

The J gene is TRBJ2-7, the V gene TRBV7-9; 10 bases match TRBD1. The V segment lost 5 bases and the J segment 4 bases; nucleotides outside the gene matches: 5. This CDR3 region has 14 residues. CDR1 SEHNR and CDR2 FQNEAQ come from the germline V gene (reference sequence). The CDR3 is CASSMTGGGYEQYF. CDR3 nucleotides: TGTGCCAGCAGCATGACAGGGGGCGGTTACGAGCAGTACTTC.

The rearrangement joins TRBV19 to TRBJ2-1; D ambiguous. V lost 3 bases, J lost 3 bases, and 9 bases lay in between. The CDR3 runs to 14 residues. Germline V lookup: CDR1 LNHDA, CDR2 SQIVND (reference sequence). CDR3 region: CASSIGQSYNEQFF. In DNA form, the CDR3 reads TGTGCCAGTAGTATTGGGCAGAGCTACAATGAGCAGTTCTTC.

The chain is built from TRBV7-3 and TRBJ1-1, with 8 positions matching TRBD1. V gave up 5 bases and J gave up 1 base; unmatched junction bases: 3. Germline V gene lookup returns CDR1 SGHTA and CDR2 FQGTGA. The CDR3 has 14 amino acids. Here the CDR3 DNA reads TGTGCCAGCAGCCGACAGGGGACGAACACTGAAGCTTTCTTT. This translates into CASSRQGTNTEAFF.

This clone has more than one count but fewer than ten. The V and J genes are TRBV5-1 and TRBJ1-2, with 10 bases aligning to TRBD1. This CDR3 spans 16 amino acids. Losses at the gene ends were 3 bases for V and 4 bases for J; bases not matched to a gene: 9. Germline-derived CDR1 and CDR2 are SGHRS and YFSETQ. CDR3 sequence reads: CASSSGTGVYGYGYTF. DNA of the CDR3: TGCGCCAGCAGCTCCGGGACAGGGGTTTACGGCTATGGCTACACCTTC.

This chain joins TRBV19 and TRBJ1-1, with D maybe TRBD1 (6 bases). The CDR3 runs 14 residues. Trimming removed 5 bases at V and 2 bases at J, with 12 bases between. Germline CDR1 is LNHDA and CDR2 is SQIVND (reference sequence). The CDR3 loop reads CASSVLRGNTEAFF. The CDR3 bases are TGTGCCAGTAGTGTCCTCAGGGGAAACACTGAAGCTTTCTTT.